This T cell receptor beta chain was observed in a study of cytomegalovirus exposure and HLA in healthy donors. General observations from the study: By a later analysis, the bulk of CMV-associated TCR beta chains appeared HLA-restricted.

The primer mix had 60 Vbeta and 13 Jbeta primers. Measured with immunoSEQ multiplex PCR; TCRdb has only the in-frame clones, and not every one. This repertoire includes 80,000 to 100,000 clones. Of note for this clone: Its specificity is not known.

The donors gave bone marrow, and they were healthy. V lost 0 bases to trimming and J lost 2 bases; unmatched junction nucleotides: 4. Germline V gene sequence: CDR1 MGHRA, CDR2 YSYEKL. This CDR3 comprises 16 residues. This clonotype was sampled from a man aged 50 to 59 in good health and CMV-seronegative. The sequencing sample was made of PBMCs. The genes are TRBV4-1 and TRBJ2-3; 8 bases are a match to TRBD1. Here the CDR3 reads CASSQEGQGLTDTQYF. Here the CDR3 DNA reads TGCGCCAGCAGCCAAGAAGGACAGGGTCTCACAGATACGCAGTATTTT.